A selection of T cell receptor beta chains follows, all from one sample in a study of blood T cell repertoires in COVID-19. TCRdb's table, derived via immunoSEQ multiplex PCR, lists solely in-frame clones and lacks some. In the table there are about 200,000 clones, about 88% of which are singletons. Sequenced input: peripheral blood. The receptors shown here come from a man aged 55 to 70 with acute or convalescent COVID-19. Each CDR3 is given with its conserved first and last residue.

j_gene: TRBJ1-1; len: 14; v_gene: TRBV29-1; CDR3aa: CPERFRDTNTEAFF
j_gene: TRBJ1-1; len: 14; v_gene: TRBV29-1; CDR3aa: CSDLVDGMNTEAFF
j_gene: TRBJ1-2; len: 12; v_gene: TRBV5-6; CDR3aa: CASSSYGYGYTF
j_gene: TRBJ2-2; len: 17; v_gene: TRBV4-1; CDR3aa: CASSQDRLAGGSGELFF
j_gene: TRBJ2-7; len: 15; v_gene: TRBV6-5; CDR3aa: CASSYPRDSWHEQYF
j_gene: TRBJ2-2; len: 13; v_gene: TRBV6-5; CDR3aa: CASSNRLAGELFF
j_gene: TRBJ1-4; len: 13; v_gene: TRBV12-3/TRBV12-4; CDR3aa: CASTRGRGEKLFF
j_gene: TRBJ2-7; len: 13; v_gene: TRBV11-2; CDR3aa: CASSSYRGYEQYF
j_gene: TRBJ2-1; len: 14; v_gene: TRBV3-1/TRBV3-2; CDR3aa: CASRGAGGNNEQFF
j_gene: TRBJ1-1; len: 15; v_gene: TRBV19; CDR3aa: CASSSRTGLNTEAFF
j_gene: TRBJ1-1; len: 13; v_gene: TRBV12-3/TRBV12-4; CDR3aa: CASWGGVYGEAFF
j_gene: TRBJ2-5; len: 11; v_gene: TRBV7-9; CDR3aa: CASSPVETQYF
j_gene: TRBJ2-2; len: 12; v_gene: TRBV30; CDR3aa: CAGTGDTGELFF
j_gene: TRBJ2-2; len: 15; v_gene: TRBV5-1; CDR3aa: CASSPGGLNTGELFF
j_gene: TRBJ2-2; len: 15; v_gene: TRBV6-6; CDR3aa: CASSYEGQWAGELFF
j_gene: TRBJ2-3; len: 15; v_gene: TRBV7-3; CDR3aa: CASSFTGGSGDTQYF
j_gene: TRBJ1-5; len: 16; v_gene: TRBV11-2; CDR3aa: CASSLEGRIPNQPQHF
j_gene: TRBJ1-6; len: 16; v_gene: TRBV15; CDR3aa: CATSRTLTGYNSPLHF
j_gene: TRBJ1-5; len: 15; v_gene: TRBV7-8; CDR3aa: CASSSSDRGREPQHF
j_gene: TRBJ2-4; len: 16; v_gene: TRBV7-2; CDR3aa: CASSAGGVGAKNIQYF
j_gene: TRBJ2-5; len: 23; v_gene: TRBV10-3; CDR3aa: CAISESKRDRGLGLLTLQETQYF
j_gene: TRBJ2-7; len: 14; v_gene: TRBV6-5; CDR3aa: CASSRRGLPHEQYF
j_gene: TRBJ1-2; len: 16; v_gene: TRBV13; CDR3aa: CASSLQGGRAYTGYTF
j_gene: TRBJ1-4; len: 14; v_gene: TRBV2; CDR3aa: CASSWGQGNEKLFF
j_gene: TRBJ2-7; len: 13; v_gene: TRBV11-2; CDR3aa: CASSRITIYEQYF
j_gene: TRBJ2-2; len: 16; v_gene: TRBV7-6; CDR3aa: CASSQAPTGNTGELFF
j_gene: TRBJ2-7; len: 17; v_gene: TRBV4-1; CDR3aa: CASSQAGLAGGFYEQYF
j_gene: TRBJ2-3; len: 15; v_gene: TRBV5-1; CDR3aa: CASRTPGGSTDTQYF
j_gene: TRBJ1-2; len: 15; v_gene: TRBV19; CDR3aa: CASSFDLRQNYGYTF
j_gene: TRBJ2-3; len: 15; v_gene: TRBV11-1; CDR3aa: CASSPELAGGDTQYF
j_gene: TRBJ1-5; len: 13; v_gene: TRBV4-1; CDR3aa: CASSQDQLRDQHF
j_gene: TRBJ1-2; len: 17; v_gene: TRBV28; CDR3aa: CASSLYLRQDLNYGYTF
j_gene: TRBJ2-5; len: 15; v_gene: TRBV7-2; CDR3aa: CASSTGHTYQETQYF
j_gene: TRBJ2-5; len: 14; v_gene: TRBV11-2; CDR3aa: CASSPTGFLETQYF
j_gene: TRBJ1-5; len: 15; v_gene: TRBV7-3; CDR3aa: CASTEDRRSNQPQHF